A single sample gave rise to the 14 T cell receptor beta chains below, sequenced in a study of CD8+ T cells in alopecia areata. The treatment: oral pan-JAK inhibitor, 5-10 mg twice daily. Sequencing templates came from extracted RNA that was reverse transcribed into cDNA. Profiling relied on immunoSEQ multiplex PCR, and the TCRdb table lists in-frame clones only, not all of them. The table includes over 250,000 clones, 50% to 75% detected once. This sample comprised CD4+ T cells sorted from blood, obtained around week 52, from a patient treated with tofacitinib. These receptor sequences come from a human donor with alopecia areata.

V usage is TRBV9 and J usage is TRBJ2-1; D is perhaps TRBD2 (5 bases). The CDR3 length is 14 residues. The germline V gene encodes CDR1 SGDLS and CDR2 YYNGEE. The germline V and J ends were trimmed by 4 bases and 0 bases, with 8 bases remaining between them. CDR3 coding DNA: TGTGCCAGCAGCCCCCGGGGCTCCTACAATGAGCAGTTCTTC. Translating gives CASSPRGSYNEQFF.

V is TRBV4-1 and J is TRBJ1-1; no firm D call. The germline V gene has CDR1 MGHRA and CDR2 YSYEKL. The V end lost 11 bases, the J end lost 1 base, and 11 bases lay between the germline ends. This CDR3 is 12 amino acids long. This CDR3 reads CASTRGNTEAFF. CDR3 coding DNA: TGCGCCTCCACTCGGGGGAACACTGAAGCTTTCTTT.

The rearrangement links TRBV19 to TRBJ2-5, with TRBD2 matching over 7 bases. There are 15 residues in the CDR3. Per germline, CDR1 LNHDA and CDR2 SQIVND (reference sequence). The V gene end was trimmed by 6 bases and the J gene end by 6 bases; junction bases not matched to a gene: 13. In DNA, the CDR3 is TGTGCCAGTAGCTCATCGGCGGGGGAGGGGAAGACCCAGTACTTC. Protein product: CASSSSAGEGKTQYF.

This clone occurred a few times. Different DNA sequences within this sample yield the same CDR3. The chain joins TRBV29-1 to TRBJ2-5; no clear D. Germline CDR1 reads SQVTM; CDR2 reads ANQGSEA. V was shortened by 3 bases and J by 5 bases, with 10 bases between the two germline ends. This CDR3 spans 12 amino acids. This CDR3 is CSVDGGLETQYF. CDR3 nucleotide sequence: TGCAGCGTTGATGGCGGCTTGGAGACCCAGTACTTC.

The chain employs TRBV30 and TRBJ1-4, with D hard to call. Germline loops: CDR1 GTSNPN, CDR2 SVGIG (reference sequence). V was pared by 0 bases and J by 8 bases, with 10 bases between. The CDR3 covers 13 residues. The CDR3 coding sequence is TGTGCCTGGAGTGTAAGGCGCAGCGAAAAACTGTTTTTT. Protein: CAWSVRRSEKLFF. The complete variable domain, with remaining parts taken from reference TRBV30 and TRBJ1-4, reads SQTIHQWPATLVQPVGSPLSLECTVEGTSNPNLYWYRQAAGRGLQLLFYSVGIGQISSEVPQNLSASRPQDRQFILSSKKLLLSDSGFYLCAWSVRRSEKLFFGSGTQLSVL.

The chain uses TRBV6-5 and TRBJ2-7; the match to TRBD1 covers 9 bases. CDR3 length: 14 amino acids. In germline, CDR1 is MNHEY, CDR2 SVGAGI. Germline trimming cut 5 bases from V and 4 bases from J; bases unmatched to any gene: 6. Here the CDR3 DNA reads TGTGCCAGCAGTCCACAGGGGGCTGGATACGAGCAGTACTTC. Amino acids: CASSPQGAGYEQYF.

The CDR3 protein is CASSEVPSQQYF. As DNA, the CDR3 is TGTGCCAGCAGTGAAGTTCCTTCGCAGCAGTACTTC. This chain links TRBV2 with TRBJ2-7; D gene ambiguous. Germline loops: CDR1 SNHLY, CDR2 FYNNEI. CDR3 size: 12 residues. Trimming cost V 1 base and J 8 bases, with 9 bases left between them. Variable domain in full (rest from reference TRBV2 and TRBJ2-7): EPEVTQTPSHQVTQMGQEVILRCVPISNHLYFYWYRQILGQKVEFLVSFYNNEISEKSEIFDDQFSVERPDGSNFTLKIRSTKLEDSAMYFCASSEVPSQQYFGPGTRLTVT.

This chain links TRBV5-1 with TRBJ2-2; possibly TRBD1 for D (6 bases). Looked up from germline, CDR1 is SGHRS and CDR2 is YFSETQ. The length of the CDR3 is 16 residues. V lost 1 base to trimming and J lost 1 base, with 11 bases between them. CDR3 nucleotides: TGCGCCAGCAGCTTGACGTCACAGGGGAACACCGGGGAGCTGTTTTTT. It codes for CASSLTSQGNTGELFF.

About this clone itself: Additional DNA sequences in this sample encode the identical CDR3. The gene calls are TRBV9 and TRBJ1-1; D not resolved. Trimming shortened V by 0 bases and J by 0 bases, and 6 bases separated the two germline ends. The germline CDR1 and CDR2 sequences are SGDLS and YYNGEE. The CDR3 loop spans 14 amino acids. The CDR3 DNA reads TGTGCCAGCAGCGTAGGGGGTATGAACACTGAAGCTTTCTTT. Protein: CASSVGGMNTEAFF.

This clone was counted between two and nine times. This sequence joins TRBV29-1 and TRBJ2-5, with TRBD1 identical over 7 bases. V lost 6 bases, J lost 4 bases, and 5 bases stayed unmatched. The germline V gene encodes CDR1 SQVTM and CDR2 ANQGSEA. The CDR3 runs to 12 residues. The CDR3 DNA reads as TGCAGCGTCCCGACAGGGTCAGAGACCCAGTACTTC. It specifies CSVPTGSETQYF.

The chain links TRBV11-2 to TRBJ1-4; 7 bases line up with TRBD1. Germline lookup yields CDR1 SGHAT and CDR2 FQNNGV. The CDR3 is made up of 14 amino acids. The V segment lost 5 bases and the J segment 7 bases; nucleotides outside the gene matches: 7. In DNA, the CDR3 is TGTGCCAGCAGCCGTGGACAGGCGGGTGAAAAACTGTTTTTT. Its protein is CASSRGQAGEKLFF.

The V call is TRBV30, the J call TRBJ2-7; no clear D. CDR1 is GTSNPN, CDR2 SVGIG, per germline (reference sequence). This CDR3 comprises 14 residues. Trimming stripped 3 bases from V and 7 bases from J, with 19 bases between. In nucleotides, the CDR3 is TGTGCCTGGAGACATCATGGCAGTTTCTTGGAGCAGTACTTC. Its translation is CAWRHHGSFLEQYF.

This clone was seen a few times. J is TRBJ2-1 and V is TRBV29-1; weak D call: TRBD2 (5 bases). This CDR3 has 12 residues. Germline CDR1 and CDR2: SQVTM and ANQGSEA. Trimming took off 4 bases at V and 6 bases at J, with 10 bases between the two ends. The CDR3 DNA sequence: TGCAGCGTTGGTTGGACTTCCAATGAGCAGTTCTTC. This encodes CSVGWTSNEQFF.

This clone showed up just a few times. The chain joins TRBV6-1 to TRBJ1-5; the D is unclear. The CDR3 has 13 amino acids. Per germline, CDR1 MNHNS and CDR2 SASEGT. V was cut by 4 bases and J by 7 bases, with 11 bases left in between. CDR3 DNA: TGTGCCAGCAGTGGCAACGTGGGGCAGCCCCAGCATTTT. It is translated as CASSGNVGQPQHF.